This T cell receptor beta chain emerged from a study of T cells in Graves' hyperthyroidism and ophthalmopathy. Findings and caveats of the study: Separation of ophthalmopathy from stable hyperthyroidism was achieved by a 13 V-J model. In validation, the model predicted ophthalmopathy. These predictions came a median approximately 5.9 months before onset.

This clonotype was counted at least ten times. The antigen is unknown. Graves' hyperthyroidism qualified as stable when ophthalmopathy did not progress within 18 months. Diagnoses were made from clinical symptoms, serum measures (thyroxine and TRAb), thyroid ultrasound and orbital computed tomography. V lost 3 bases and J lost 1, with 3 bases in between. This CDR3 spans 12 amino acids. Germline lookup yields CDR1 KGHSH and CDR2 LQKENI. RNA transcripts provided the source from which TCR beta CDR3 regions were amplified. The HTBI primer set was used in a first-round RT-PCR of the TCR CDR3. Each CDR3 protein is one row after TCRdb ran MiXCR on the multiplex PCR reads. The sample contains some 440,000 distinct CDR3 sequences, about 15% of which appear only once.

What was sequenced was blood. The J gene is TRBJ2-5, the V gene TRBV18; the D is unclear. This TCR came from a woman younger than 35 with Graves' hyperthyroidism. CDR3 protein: CASSPLQETQYF. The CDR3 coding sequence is TGTGCCAGCTCACCCCTCCAAGAGACCCAGTACTTC.